The rows below give T cell receptor beta chains drawn from one sample of a study of T cells after yellow fever vaccination. MiXCR was run by TCRdb on the 5' RACE reads, yielding one entry per CDR3 protein. The sample lists approximately 300,000 distinct CDR3 sequences; around 10% were seen once. The sequencing here drew on CD4+ T cells sorted from PBMCs, taken 45 days after the yellow fever booster vaccination. These receptors all stem from a man aged 18 to 30 who received the YFV17D yellow fever vaccine. The conserved cysteine and the conserved F or W are not part of the CDR3 here. Each record gives: J gene, V gene, CDR3 protein.

J: TRBJ1-2
V: TRBV7-2
CDR3: ASSLRDLNYGYT

J: TRBJ2-1
V: TRBV15
CDR3: ATSRDTGPHNEQF

J: TRBJ1-2
V: TRBV19
CDR3: ASSISTGGYT

J: TRBJ2-5
V: TRBV2
CDR3: ASSGAGGPVETQY

J: TRBJ2-3
V: TRBV7-9
CDR3: ASSPTGQGTDTQY

J: TRBJ2-5
V: TRBV29-1
CDR3: SVGSGGLAGETQY

J: TRBJ2-3
V: TRBV7-9
CDR3: ASSFGLGSGGNTQY

J: TRBJ1-2
V: TRBV18
CDR3: ASSPGRRTGYGYT

J: TRBJ1-6
V: TRBV7-9
CDR3: ASSLDLESNSYNSPLH

J: TRBJ2-5
V: TRBV27
CDR3: ASRQTGSRAQY

J: TRBJ2-6
V: TRBV10-3
CDR3: AISETGGANVLT

J: TRBJ2-3
V: TRBV28
CDR3: ASSPTGGGPATDTQY

J: TRBJ2-5
V: TRBV5-4
CDR3: ASSLSRSVQY

J: TRBJ1-2
V: TRBV5-1
CDR3: ASSEGFGYT

J: TRBJ2-1
V: TRBV3-1
CDR3: ASSHGGTRYNEQF

J: TRBJ2-1
V: TRBV7-2
CDR3: ASSLLAGAYNEQF

J: TRBJ1-6
V: TRBV7-2
CDR3: AGAVSYNSPLH

J: TRBJ2-3
V: TRBV9
CDR3: ASSVEGVGTDTQY

J: TRBJ2-5
V: TRBV5-4
CDR3: ASSLDSTSQETQY

J: TRBJ1-2
V: TRBV5-6
CDR3: ASSVDYGFT

J: TRBJ2-6
V: TRBV4-3
CDR3: ASSQAWGSSGANVLT

J: TRBJ2-3
V: TRBV2
CDR3: ASSEAPRVRQY

J: TRBJ2-7
V: TRBV11-1
CDR3: ASSSRGLAGGEQY

J: TRBJ2-1
V: TRBV7-6
CDR3: ASSLEIRGSSYNEQF

J: TRBJ2-7
V: TRBV6-6
CDR3: ASSYPGSYEQY

J: TRBJ2-3
V: TRBV29-1
CDR3: SVEDHGSLRDTQY

J: TRBJ2-3
V: TRBV6-2/TRBV6-3
CDR3: ASCSGDTQY

J: TRBJ1-2
V: TRBV7-9
CDR3: ASRNQGNYGYT

J: TRBJ2-2
V: TRBV6-5
CDR3: ASSSSGAYFGELF

J: TRBJ1-2
V: TRBV9
CDR3: ASSANWEGYGYT

J: TRBJ2-4
V: TRBV19
CDR3: ASRKATTRDIQY

J: TRBJ1-1
V: TRBV12-3/TRBV12-4
CDR3: ASRYGGEAF

J: TRBJ2-2
V: TRBV7-8
CDR3: ASGSEPTGRRNTGELF

J: TRBJ1-5
V: TRBV7-2
CDR3: ASSARGYSNQPQH

J: TRBJ1-4
V: TRBV9
CDR3: ASSRGQENEKLF

J: TRBJ1-1
V: TRBV12-3/TRBV12-4
CDR3: ASRGADGTEAF

J: TRBJ2-1
V: TRBV20-1
CDR3: SARVIWRMNEQF

J: TRBJ1-3
V: TRBV12-3/TRBV12-4
CDR3: ASRPGQGPGNTIY

J: TRBJ2-5
V: TRBV7-8
CDR3: ASSLGRVRETQY

J: TRBJ1-2
V: TRBV6-5
CDR3: ASRDSPSNYGYT

J: TRBJ2-5
V: TRBV21-1
CDR3: ASSTEPRFLAGGIEQY

J: TRBJ2-2
V: TRBV12-3/TRBV12-4
CDR3: ASSLSGTPGELF

J: TRBJ2-3
V: TRBV11-2
CDR3: ASSLEVWGTDTQY

J: TRBJ1-2
V: TRBV12-3/TRBV12-4
CDR3: ASSGMGGYGYT

J: TRBJ2-3
V: TRBV12-3/TRBV12-4
CDR3: ASSLKTTDTNTDTQY

J: TRBJ2-4
V: TRBV7-2
CDR3: ASSSFPRGAKNIQY

J: TRBJ2-1
V: TRBV5-1
CDR3: ASTYGRGLSYNEQF

J: TRBJ2-6
V: TRBV6-2/TRBV6-3
CDR3: ASRPGGSGANVLT

J: TRBJ2-1
V: TRBV4-1
CDR3: ASSQVGGGYNEQF

J: TRBJ1-5
V: TRBV30
CDR3: AWSMDRVQPQH

J: TRBJ2-7
V: TRBV18
CDR3: ASSQLTSGIGEQY

J: TRBJ1-3
V: TRBV4-2
CDR3: ASSQERSRGNTIY

J: TRBJ2-5
V: TRBV7-2
CDR3: ASSSLGPRETQY

J: TRBJ1-1
V: TRBV9
CDR3: ASSVEGRGSEAF

J: TRBJ2-1
V: TRBV27
CDR3: ASSSFRRGEQF

J: TRBJ2-5
V: TRBV4-3
CDR3: ASSQGPGSQETQY

J: TRBJ1-6
V: TRBV20-1
CDR3: SAQRGGSYNSPLH

J: TRBJ2-5
V: TRBV4-1
CDR3: ASSQGVAGIKETQY

J: TRBJ1-2
V: TRBV5-1
CDR3: ASSFGGTSGYT

J: TRBJ2-5
V: TRBV12-3/TRBV12-4
CDR3: ASSWVTGGEETQY